The source of this T cell receptor (beta chain) is a study of T cells in Graves' hyperthyroidism and ophthalmopathy. Study overall: The initial diagnosis was the point when peripheral blood was collected, ahead of any treatment. Findings of the study overall: Prediction of ophthalmopathy progression came a median roughly 6.6 months pre-onset.

Using RNA transcripts as the source, TCR beta CDR3 regions were amplified. The HTBI primer set drove a first-round RT-PCR of the TCR CDR3. Each CDR3 protein is one row after TCRdb ran MiXCR on the multiplex PCR reads. The profile covers a few hundred thousand distinct CDR3 sequences, with more than 15% appearing a single time and just over 55% taken by the ten largest. About this clonotype itself: Antigen: not known.

Ophthalmopathy in the patients scored at least 3 on Clinical Activity Score and at least 4 on NOSPECS grade, lasting under 3 months. The PBMCs were sourced from fresh peripheral blood (less than 11 ml). Sequencing used blood. This TCR was recovered from a woman aged 55 to 70 with Graves' ophthalmopathy.

The DNA for the CDR3 is TGTGCCAGCAGTTTAGCCCCCCCCGGGGATGAAGCTTTCTTT. Translated, it gives CASSLAPPGDEAFF. The chain carries TRBV12-3 or TRBV12-4 and TRBJ1-1; no definite D call. V was clipped by 0 bases and J by 7 bases, with 12 bases between them. The CDR3 sequence is 14 residues long.